This record covers a single TCR beta chain. From the RT-PCR reads, TCRdb called clonotypes with MiXCR, one entry per CDR3 protein. The sample includes approximately 720,000 distinct CDR3 sequences, 11% to 15% seen only once; the top ten take about 3.6%. V lost 5 bases to trimming and J lost 6 bases, with 13 bases between them. The CDR3 totals 14 residues. Per the germline V gene, CDR1 is SGHAT and CDR2 is FQNNGV. This chain uses TRBV11-2 with TRBJ2-2; D gene ambiguous. The receptor was isolated from a female donor in good health, serving as a healthy control. The source material was memory CD4+ T cells from blood. Here the CDR3 DNA reads TGTGCCAGCAGCCCGACTGGGATGTCCGGGGAGCTGTTTTTT. Translating gives CASSPTGMSGELFF.